The 17 T cell receptor beta chains below all came from one sample that was sequenced in a study of Graves' ophthalmopathy and Graves' hyperthyroidism. Amplification of the TCR beta CDR3 regions used RNA transcripts (as template). In the first round, RT-PCR was carried out with HTBI primers, and a multiplex PCR formed the second round. Each CDR3 protein gets one entry after TCRdb re-called the multiplex PCR reads with MiXCR. The sample includes about 400,000 distinct CDR3 sequences, 18% of them seen just once. Sequencing was performed on peripheral blood. All receptors derive from a woman aged 18-29 years with Graves' ophthalmopathy.

This chain uses TRBV6-2 or TRBV6-3 with TRBJ2-7; possibly TRBD1 or TRBD2 for D (5 bases each). The CDR3 is 13 residues long. V shed 6 bases and J shed 7 bases, with 16 bases lying between them. Germline V lookup: CDR1 MNHEY, CDR2 SVGEGT. The CDR3 spells CASSPGPRGEQYF. The CDR3 region has the DNA TGTGCCAGCAGCCCGGGGCCCCGAGGGGAGCAGTACTTC.

This clonotype was found many times. The chain combines TRBV28 with TRBJ1-2; weak D call: TRBD1 (5 bases). Deletions cut 3 bases from V and 7 bases from J, with 12 bases between. This CDR3 region has 13 residues. Germline CDR1 reads MDHEN; CDR2 reads SYDVKM. CDR3 protein: CASSLGGASGYTF. The CDR3 nucleotides read TGTGCCAGCAGTTTGGGGGGAGCTAGTGGCTACACCTTC.

The chain carries TRBV15 and TRBJ1-1; 8 nucleotides match TRBD1. V lost 4 bases, J lost 4 bases, and 5 bases stayed unmatched. CDR3 length: 14 residues. The germline V gene encodes CDR1 LNHNV and CDR2 YYDKDF (reference sequence). The CDR3 sequence is CATSTGQGGTEAFF. As DNA, the CDR3 is TGTGCCACCAGCACCGGACAGGGAGGCACTGAAGCTTTCTTT.

This clonotype was detected ten times or more. In DNA, the CDR3 is TGTGCCTGGAGTGTGAGAGGCAATGAGCAGTTCTTC. This encodes CAWSVRGNEQFF. The chain links TRBV30 to TRBJ2-1, with D uncertain. The CDR3 loop spans 12 amino acids. V lost 0 bases and J lost 6, with 6 bases in between. Germline CDR1 is GTSNPN and CDR2 is SVGIG (reference sequence).

This clonotype has at least ten counts. The rearrangement links TRBV5-6 to TRBJ2-7; D is perhaps TRBD2 (5 bases). The length of the CDR3 is 13 residues. Per the germline V gene, CDR1 is SGHDT and CDR2 is YYEEEE. Trimming removed 2 bases at V and 2 bases at J, with 8 bases between. The CDR3 protein is CASSFWGAYEQYF. The CDR3, as DNA: TGTGCCAGCAGCTTTTGGGGAGCCTACGAGCAGTACTTC.

This clonotype was observed at least ten times. The V gene is TRBV6-2 or TRBV6-3, the J gene TRBJ2-7; D ambiguous. Trimming stripped 5 bases from V and 0 bases from J, with 14 bases between. Germline CDR1 is MNHEY and CDR2 is SVGEGT. The CDR3 length is 15 residues. CDR3 DNA sequence: TGTGCCAGCAGTGGCAAAGGTGGTAGCTCCTACGAGCAGTACTTC. It is translated as CASSGKGGSSYEQYF.

In the case of this clonotype: This may arise from a read error, as a much more abundant clone is one base away. This chain links TRBV28 with TRBJ2-2; D possibly corresponds to TRBD2 (6 bases). The CDR3 has 14 amino acids. Germline CDR1 is MDHEN and CDR2 is SYDVKM. The CDR3 here is CASSLPGYTGGLFF. CDR3 in DNA: TGTGCCAGCAGTTTACCCGGGTACACCGGGGGGCTGTTTTTT.

This clonotype appeared many times. The chain employs TRBV24-1 and TRBJ2-5; no definite D call. CDR1 KGHDR and CDR2 SFDVKD come from the germline V gene. The CDR3 length is 13 residues. Trimming cost V 3 bases and J 1 base, with 5 bases left between them. This CDR3 is CATSDPPQETQYF. CDR3 nucleotide sequence: TGTGCCACCAGTGATCCCCCCCAAGAGACCCAGTACTTC.

This clonotype was detected many times. The chain uses TRBV5-1 and TRBJ2-7; D assignment may be TRBD1 or TRBD2 (5 bases each). V lost 3 bases, J lost 7 bases, and 20 bases lay in between. The V gene's germline CDR1 is SGHRS and CDR2 YFSETQ. The CDR3 consists of 15 residues. In DNA form, the CDR3 reads TGCGCCAGCAGCTCCCTGGGGGAGAGGGAAATGGAGCAGTACTTC. Translated: CASSSLGEREMEQYF. The entire variable domain, with the rest obtained from reference TRBV5-1 and TRBJ2-7, is as follows: KAGVTQTPRYLIKTRGQQVTLSCSPISGHRSVSWYQQTPGQGLQFLFEYFSETQRNKGNFPGRFSGRQFSNSRSEMNVSTLELGDSALYLCASSSLGEREMEQYFGPGTRLTVT.

This clonotype appeared many times. The genes are TRBV30 and TRBJ1-1, with TRBD1 matching over 8 bases. The CDR3 loop spans 15 amino acids. V shed 5 bases, J shed 4 bases, and the junction held 12 bases outside the gene matches. CDR1 is GTSNPN, CDR2 SVGIG, per germline (reference sequence). The CDR3 loop is CAWSPLTGGSTEAFF. As DNA, the CDR3 is TGTGCCTGGTCCCCCCTAACAGGGGGTAGCACTGAAGCTTTCTTT.

There are many counts of this clonotype. The genes are TRBV6-5 and TRBJ1-2; D might be TRBD1 (6 bases). Per the germline V gene, CDR1 is MNHEY and CDR2 is SVGAGI. The CDR3 covers 14 residues. In nucleotides, the CDR3 is TGTGCAGCACGGCTTCTGGGGGCTACCTATGGCTACACCTTC. As protein: CAARLLGATYGYTF.

The chain links TRBV12-3 or TRBV12-4 to TRBJ1-2; no reliable D call. Trimming stripped 5 bases from V and 8 bases from J, with 12 bases between. This CDR3 is built from 12 residues. The chain's CDR3 is CASSERALGYTF. CDR3 nucleotide sequence: TGTGCCAGCAGTGAAAGGGCATTGGGCTACACCTTC.

The V and J genes are TRBV20-1 and TRBJ1-2, with D unclear. The CDR3 totals 16 residues. With 0 bases removed from V and 2 bases from J, the gap between germline ends came to 16 bases. Germline lookup yields CDR1 DFQATT and CDR2 SNEGSKA (reference sequence). CDR3 region: CSARDSGKAQNYGYTF. CDR3 bases: TGCAGTGCTAGAGATTCGGGAAAGGCTCAGAACTATGGCTACACCTTC.

The gene calls are TRBV5-1 and TRBJ2-3; a weak D match, TRBD1 (5 bases). Looked up from germline, CDR1 is SGHRS and CDR2 is YFSETQ. The CDR3 covers 14 residues. The V end lost 2 bases, the J end lost 3 bases, and 10 bases lay between the germline ends. The CDR3 DNA reads as TGCGCCAGCAGCTTCCAGACAGAAACAGATACGCAGTATTTT. Translation: CASSFQTETDTQYF.

This clonotype has a count of ten or more. V is TRBV7-8 and J is TRBJ2-5; D is unresolved. Germline assignment: CDR1 SGHVS and CDR2 FQNEAQ. Trimming removed 8 bases at V and 7 bases at J, with 11 bases between. The CDR3 loop spans 11 amino acids. In DNA, the CDR3 is TGTGCCAGCCAACTGATTGGGACCCAGTACTTC. It codes for CASQLIGTQYF. Full variable domain (missing parts from reference TRBV7-8 and TRBJ2-5): GAGVSQSPRYKVAKRGQDVALRCDPISGHVSLFWYQQALGQGPEFLTYFQNEAQLDKSGLPSDRFFAERPEGSVSTLKIQRTQQEDSAVYLCASQLIGTQYFGPGTRLLVL.

The J gene is TRBJ1-1, the V gene TRBV7-3; no clear D. The CDR3 extends over 16 amino acids. The V and J ends lost 1 base and 6 bases respectively, with 18 bases between them. Germline-derived CDR1 and CDR2 are SGHTA and FQGTGA. The CDR3 reads CASSLNPVAAPPEAFF. In nucleotides, the CDR3 is TGTGCCAGCAGCTTAAACCCCGTGGCGGCTCCCCCTGAAGCTTTCTTT.

This clonotype was recorded many times. This rearrangement joins TRBV7-9 to TRBJ2-5; D may match TRBD1 or TRBD2 (6 bases each). The CDR3 totals 14 residues. Germline V gene lookup returns CDR1 SEHNR and CDR2 FQNEAQ (reference sequence). V lost 3 bases, J lost 5 bases, and 13 bases lay in between. The CDR3 nucleotides are TGTGCCAGCAGCTTTGGGGGGCGTCGGGAGACCCAGTACTTC. This translates into CASSFGGRRETQYF.